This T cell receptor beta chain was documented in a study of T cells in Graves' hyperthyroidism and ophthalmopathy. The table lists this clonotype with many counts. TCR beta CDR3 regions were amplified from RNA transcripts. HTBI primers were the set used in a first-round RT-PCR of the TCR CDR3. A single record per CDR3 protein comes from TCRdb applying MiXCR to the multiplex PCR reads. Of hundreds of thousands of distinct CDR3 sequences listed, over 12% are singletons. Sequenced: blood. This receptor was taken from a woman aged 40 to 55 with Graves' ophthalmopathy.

This chain's CDR3 is CASSSFLRLAGGQETQYF. DNA of the CDR3: TGTGCCAGCAGTTCCTTCCTAAGACTAGCGGGAGGGCAAGAGACCCAGTACTTC. The genes are TRBV28 and TRBJ2-5; 14 bases align to TRBD2. The ends lost 4 bases at V and 2 bases at J; junction bases unmatched: 9. The CDR3 spans 18 residues. Germline V gene data show CDR1 as MDHEN and CDR2 as SYDVKM.